A single sample is the source of the 4 T cell receptor beta chains below, sequenced in a study of T cells after yellow fever vaccination. TCRdb called the 5' RACE reads again in MiXCR, with one record for every CDR3 protein. The sample consists of nearly 300,000 distinct CDR3 sequences, around 8.6% of them appearing once. Sequences were derived from CD4+ T cells sorted from PBMCs, sampled 5 days after the yellow fever booster vaccination. The source of these receptors is a man aged 18 to 29 who received the YFV17D yellow fever vaccine.

This clonotype was found many times. CDR3 residues: CASSYARNTEAFF. The CDR3 bases are TGTGCCAGCAGCTATGCGAGGAACACTGAAGCTTTCTTT. This chain links TRBV7-9 with TRBJ1-1; D gene unclear. The CDR3 is made up of 13 amino acids. Germline loops: CDR1 SEHNR, CDR2 FQNEAQ (reference sequence). The V gene lost 4 bases and the J gene lost 1 base, with 7 bases spanning the gap.

V gene TRBV9 combines with J gene TRBJ1-3; D call uncertain. This CDR3 has 12 residues. Per the germline V gene, CDR1 is SGDLS and CDR2 is YYNGEE. Trimming pared 3 bases from V and 7 bases from J, leaving 8 bases between. CDR3 loop: CASSAQRNTIYF. CDR3 nucleotide sequence: TGTGCCAGCAGCGCCCAGCGCAACACCATATATTTT.

The CDR3, as DNA: TGCGCCAGCAAGACTGTTCCAGGGTACAATGAGCAGTTCTTC. It is translated as CASKTVPGYNEQFF. The chain joins TRBV5-1 to TRBJ2-1; tentatively, D is TRBD1 (5 bases). With 6 bases removed from V and 4 bases from J, the gap between germline ends came to 14 bases. This CDR3 has 14 residues. The germline CDR1 and CDR2 sequences are SGHRS and YFSETQ. Based on the CDR3 plus reference TRBV5-1 and TRBJ2-1, the full variable domain is KAGVTQTPRYLIKTRGQQVTLSCSPISGHRSVSWYQQTPGQGLQFLFEYFSETQRNKGNFPGRFSGRQFSNSRSEMNVSTLELGDSALYLCASKTVPGYNEQFFGPGTRLTVL.

This clonotype has more than one count but fewer than ten. This chain links TRBV4-2 with TRBJ1-2, with 9 bases lining up with TRBD1. The CDR3 sequence is 17 residues long. Per the germline V gene, CDR1 is LGHNA and CDR2 is YNFKEQ. Unmatched junction bases numbered 11, after V lost 0 bases and J lost 6 bases. In nucleotides, the CDR3 is TGTGCCAGCAGCCAAGAAGTAGTTCCGGGACAGGGAAATGGCTACACCTTC. Translated: CASSQEVVPGQGNGYTF.